This T cell receptor (beta chain) was captured in a study of blood T cell repertoires in COVID-19 (dated by TCRdb to the early 2020s). Describing the broader study: Collaborator samples came from the United States, Italy and Spain and covered acute and convalescent phases of COVID-19. The material from the prospective study consisted of cDNA or gDNA derived from T cells, B-cell-depleted T cells, or PBMCs. HLA class I and class II types, where available, came from metadata supplied by the sample provider rather than from assay-based typing. Subjects who had been exposed to COVID-19, were actively infected with it, or had recovered from it provided the deeply sampled blood TCRbeta repertoires that made up the dataset. The samples were drawn from two sources: the first 160 participants of the ongoing ImmuneRACE study, and 950 to 1,500 subjects contributed by 6 global collaborators. A de-identified subject ID, COVID-19 status, age in years and sex were almost always included in the sample metadata. A freely available public database, intended as a resource for researchers studying the immune response to SARS-CoV-2, is where the repertoires were released. Study-wide conclusions, independent of this receptor: Clinical and demographic metadata were provided uncurated, with the amount varying by source and participant.

Collaborating institutions collected whole blood in K2EDTA tubes following their own protocols. For TCRbeta analysis, collaborators shipped samples as frozen whole blood, isolated PBMCs, or DNA extracted from either of those sample types. There are 15 amino acids in the CDR3, from cysteine to phenylalanine inclusive. The sequence is cut down to CDR3 DNA, 45 bases in frame from base 1. CDR1 and CDR2, per the germline V gene (reference sequence), are MNHNY and SVGAGI. V loses 2 bases, J loses 2 bases, and the germline ends lie 12 bases apart. A note on this clone: Its antigen target is currently unknown. Base quality data are lacking; no much larger clone is found one base away.

The immunoSEQ Assay, a bias-controlled multiplex PCR, was used to amplify TCRbeta CDR3 regions from genomic DNA. The authors' pipeline ran thus. Nucleated cell counts per sample were estimated from amplification of reference gene primers within the assay. Sequence reads were collapsed and filtered to measure the absolute abundance of every unique TCRbeta CDR3 rearrangement. For each sample, productive Simpson clonality was calculated by taking the square root of Simpson's diversity index across productive rearrangements. The table was pulled from immuneACCESS by TCRdb, which kept in-frame rearrangements only. Such tables lose some clones; where checked, under half of the loss comes from unresolved V genes, and the rest has no known cause. V and J calls and clone size are those listed in that table; D and trimming were worked out from the DNA. The sample table shows approximately 300,000 clones, and around four fifths are seen once. The ten largest clones add up to about 1.2% of the sample.

The chain employs TRBV6-6 and TRBJ1-2, with the D gene not confidently named. The clonotype originates from a woman aged 45-65 years with acute or convalescent COVID-19. The sample was peripheral blood. The nucleotides read TGTGCCAGCAGTTACGCTAGAGCGGGGAACTATGGCTACACCTTC. The encoded protein is CASSYARAGNYGYTF.